These 3 T cell receptor beta chains were sequenced from one sample in a study of blood T cell repertoires in COVID-19. Assay: immunoSEQ multiplex PCR; the TCRdb copy retains only in-frame clones and omits some. The sample holds approximately 440,000 clones, around 89% seen once. The sequenced material came from peripheral blood. Source of these receptors: a woman aged 50 to 60 with COVID-19, enrolled during active disease.

The J gene is TRBJ1-1, the V gene TRBV28; D gene uncertain. The CDR3 runs to 14 residues. The germline V and J ends were trimmed by 7 bases and 6 bases, with 18 bases remaining between them. The germline V gene has CDR1 MDHEN and CDR2 SYDVKM. The CDR3 region is CASTPTVWRAEAFF. Written as DNA, the CDR3 is TGTGCCAGCACCCCCACAGTTTGGAGGGCTGAAGCTTTCTTT.

The chain combines TRBV19 with TRBJ1-1; tentative D call: TRBD1 (5 bases). The germline gives CDR1 LNHDA, CDR2 SQIVND (reference sequence). The CDR3 covers 14 residues. V lost 5 bases, J lost 3 bases, and 13 bases lay in between. Written as DNA, the CDR3 is TGTGCCAGTAGTTGGGTAGACAGAGACACTGAAGCTTTCTTT. It codes for CASSWVDRDTEAFF.

The rearrangement uses TRBV5-1 and TRBJ2-2; 8 bases are shared with TRBD1. Unmatched junction bases numbered 7, after V lost 4 bases and J lost 5 bases. This CDR3 has 15 amino acids. Germline CDR1 is SGHRS and CDR2 is YFSETQ. CDR3 sequence (DNA): TGCGCCAGCAGCGGAGGACAGGGTGGGACCGGGGAGCTGTTTTTT. Amino acids: CASSGGQGGTGELFF.